This entry features one T cell receptor (beta chain) sequence. As yet, its antigen is unknown. This sample stems from a study of CD8+ T cells in alopecia areata. As for the study in general: Patients took tofacitinib for 6 to 18 months, followed by 6 drug-free months.

The study's findings and limits: Tofacitinib significantly decreased scalp clonality and expanded CD8+ clones among top 100. Tissue-resident alphabeta T cells belonging to normal skin likewise get sequenced within scalp specimens.

Extracted from the samples, RNA was reverse transcribed into cDNA to serve as the sequencing template. Clones were sequenced by immunoSEQ multiplex PCR, and TCRdb holds only the in-frame ones, with some missing. The repertoire holds about 97,000 clones, with about three fifths as singletons. Treatment specified: oral pan-JAK inhibitor, 5-10 mg twice daily. The V and J ends lost 3 bases and 3 bases, in that order; junction bases with no gene match: 3. Germline CDR1 is SQVTM and CDR2 is ANQGSEA. The CDR3 totals 13 residues. The V gene is TRBV29-1, the J gene TRBJ1-2, with TRBD1 identical over 8 bases. The sample here was CD8+ T cells sorted from blood, taken at approximately week 60, from a patient treated with tofacitinib. The TCR originated in a human donor with alopecia areata. The CDR3 spells CSVDRGLDYGYTF. CDR3 DNA sequence: TGCAGCGTTGACAGGGGGCTGGACTATGGCTACACCTTC.